This T cell receptor beta chain was identified during a study of CD4 T cells in relation to SARS-CoV-2 and coronaviruses (dated by TCRdb to 2020 to 2022). Some background on the complete study: In the ViraFEST assay, PBMCs were grown with antigen for nine to eleven days, and TCR beta CDR3s were then sequenced to identify antigen-specific clonal expansions. The negative reference condition was either a culture with an HIV-1 Nef peptide pool or a culture with no peptide. Memory CD4+ T cell crossreactivity between SARS-CoV-2 and common cold coronavirus spike proteins was assessed at the TCR clonotype level in the study. The Adaptive Biotechnologies TCR-sequencing kit was used for samples from a few pre-COVID donors and for the naive versus memory experiments, whereas the other data were Illumina-based. A different TCR-beta assay, based on Illumina, was used to sequence expansion assays from other donors in the study. Using patient-derived lymphoblastoid cell lines, the shared crossreactive spike epitopes were mapped to their HLA restriction. Points the paper makes about the study in general: Because no donor provided both pre-pandemic and post-infection samples, tracing the source of pre-existing responses was limited. Small numbers of patients and of tested TCRs limited the study. Significantly weaker SARS-CoV-2-driven expansion was shown by crossreactive clones than by monoreactive clones, consistent with antigenic imprinting. Crossreactivity analysis centred on spike protein, so crossreactivity against other viral proteins was not assessed. Memory CD4+ clonotypes crossrecognizing SARS-CoV-2 and at least one common cold coronavirus spike were found in roughly 65% of donors.

Compared with germline, V lacks 1 base and J lacks 6 bases; bases without a gene match: 8. Including cysteine and phenylalanine, the CDR3 has 16 amino acids. Of the read, only the CDR3 DNA is kept; its 48 bases are in frame from base 1. In the germline V gene, CDR1 corresponds to SGHTA and CDR2 to FQGNSA. Library method: the immunoSEQ multiplex PCR assay. Per the source publication's procedure: During preprocessing, nonproductive sequences were discarded, as were any CDR3s that did not begin with C, did not end with F or W, or were shorter than 7 amino acids. Antigen-specific clonotypes were called with the MANAFEST web app on the basis of expansion relative to the reference and to other culture wells. A clone was considered positive if significant expansion relative to the reference culture was observed in 2 of 3 replicate wells at an FDR below 0.05. For a clone to be considered positive, significant expansion relative to all other tandem wells and an odds ratio above 5 were also required. Pairwise Levenshtein distance, computed with the stringdist R package after three terminal residues were trimmed from each end, was used as the measure of CDR3 homology. Imported from immuneACCESS, the table was reduced by TCRdb to in-frame sequences with V and J called. These copies leave out some clones; in studies compared against another copy, an unresolved V gene accounts for under half, and the cause of the remainder is not known. The DNA gave D and trimming, while V, J and clone size come from that table. This sample gives some 21,000 clones in total; 60% to 80% of them show up just once. 20% to 25% of the sample goes to the ten largest clones.

Comment on this clone: Its antigen is not yet known. Nothing much larger sits one base from this clone, and base qualities are not available.

CD4+ T cells from unexposed donors were collected before the COVID-19 pandemic (2011-2018). The EasySep CD4+ T cell isolation kit was used to isolate CD4+ T cells once the cultures had run for ten to eleven days. Unexposed donor CD4+ T cells were tested for reactivity to SARS-CoV-2 S and N and four common cold coronavirus spike pools, as cell number allowed. Approximately 2.1 million PBMCs per well were cultured in IMDM with approximately 5% human AB serum and 8.5 to 10 IU/ml IL-2. Half of the culture medium was replaced with fresh IL-2-containing medium on days 3 and 7. Each peptide culture condition was generally run in triplicate replicate wells. Leukapheresis product for the unexposed donors was bought commercially. Ficoll-Paque PLUS gradient centrifugation was used to isolate PBMCs from leukapheresis product or whole blood. PBMCs were either cryopreserved at -140 degrees C or used fresh in the expansion assay. The QIAamp Micro DNA Kit was used to extract genomic DNA from the CD4+ T cells.

The sample consisted of CD4+ T cells from PBMCs, cultured in vitro. The sequence was obtained from a human donor in good health. The rearranged segments are TRBV7-2 and TRBJ2-5, and 10 junctional nucleotides match TRBD2. The DNA sequence reads TGTGCCAGCAGCTTAGGCCCAGCGGGGGGGCCTAAGACCCAGTACTTC. It is translated as CASSLGPAGGPKTQYF. The entire variable domain, with the stretches around the CDR3 drawn from the reference TRBV7-2 and TRBJ2-5 proteins, is GAGVSQSPSNKVTEKGKDVELRCDPISGHTALYWYRQSLGQGLEFLIYFQGNSAPDKSGLPSDRFSAERTGGSVSTLTIQRTQQEDSAVYLCASSLGPAGGPKTQYFGPGTRLLVL.